This passage covers 27 T cell receptor beta chains from one sample sequenced in a study of T cells in Graves' hyperthyroidism and ophthalmopathy. Researchers took RNA transcripts and amplified the TCR beta CDR3 regions from them. The HTBI primer set served for first-round RT-PCR of the TCR CDR3. One entry per CDR3 protein, called by TCRdb with MiXCR from the multiplex PCR reads. This sample has roughly 700,000 distinct CDR3 sequences, with 15% to 20% found just once. The sample comprised blood. Source of these receptors: a man between 50 and 59 years old with Graves' hyperthyroidism.

The chain is built from TRBV7-9 and TRBJ2-1; D is unclear. Germline assignment: CDR1 SEHNR and CDR2 FQNEAQ (reference sequence). The CDR3 loop spans 14 amino acids. Trimming took 5 bases from V and 6 from J, leaving 14 bases between them. The CDR3 DNA reads TGTGCCAGCAGCCCCACCGAGTACGGCAATGAGCAGTTCTTC. It is translated as CASSPTEYGNEQFF.

The J gene is TRBJ1-6, the V gene TRBV6-2 or TRBV6-3; D is possibly TRBD1 (6 bases). V was trimmed by 4 bases and J by 10 bases, leaving 17 bases between them. CDR1 and CDR2 (germline): MNHEY, SVGEGT. CDR3 size: 15 residues. In DNA form, the CDR3 reads TGTGCCAGCAGTTCAGGGGAAGGGACTCGATCACCCCTCCACTTT. The encoded protein is CASSSGEGTRSPLHF.

This chain connects TRBV29-1 to TRBJ1-1; D call uncertain. V was cut by 3 bases and J by 5 bases, with 16 bases left in between. This CDR3 region has 14 residues. Germline CDR1 SQVTM, CDR2 ANQGSEA. The CDR3 sequence: CSVDSAGGFTEAFF. The CDR3 DNA follows: TGCAGCGTTGATTCGGCAGGTGGTTTTACTGAAGCTTTCTTT.

This clonotype was seen ten or more times. The chain uses TRBV6-5 and TRBJ2-7, with TRBD1 matching over 12 bases. Per germline, CDR1 MNHEY and CDR2 SVGAGI. Losses at the gene ends were 2 bases for V and 2 bases for J; bases not matched to a gene: 4. This CDR3 has 16 residues. The CDR3 loop reads CASSYRGQGAPYEQYF. The CDR3, as DNA: TGTGCCAGCAGTTACCGGGGACAGGGGGCCCCCTACGAGCAGTACTTC.

This clonotype has only a few counts. The chain couples TRBV10-1 to TRBJ2-7; perhaps TRBD1 as D (6 bases). The CDR3 length is 13 residues. The V gene's germline CDR1 is WNHNN and CDR2 SYGVQD (reference sequence). The ends were cut back, 3 bases at V and 6 bases at J, with 12 bases in the middle. The CDR3 bases are TGCGCCAGCAGTGATTACAGGGCAGGCGAGCAGTACTTC. Translating gives CASSDYRAGEQYF.

This clonotype was detected a few times. The V gene is TRBV27, the J gene TRBJ1-2; D may be TRBD1 (5 bases). With 7 bases removed from V and 4 bases from J, the gap between germline ends came to 16 bases. The CDR3 runs to 14 residues. Germline-derived CDR1 and CDR2 are MNHEY and SMNVEV (reference sequence). This chain's CDR3 is CASTPLGEGYGYTF. The CDR3 bases are TGTGCCAGCACCCCCCTGGGGGAAGGCTATGGCTACACCTTC.

With respect to this clonotype: One junction end does not reproduce the germline sequence, and a read error may be involved. The chain is built from TRBV27 and TRBJ2-2, with TRBD2 identical over 14 bases. The CDR3 loop spans 16 amino acids. Germline CDR1 and CDR2: MNHEY and SMNVEV (reference sequence). The CDR3 nucleotides are TGTGCCAGCAGTTCTCCGGGACTAGCGGGAGTAAGTAAGCTGTATTTT. Translating it yields CASSSPGLAGVSKLYF.

V is TRBV10-3 and J is TRBJ2-5; 13 bases fit TRBD2. CDR3 length: 18 amino acids. Germline CDR1 reads ENHRY; CDR2 reads SYGVKD. The V and J ends lost 0 bases and 5 bases, in that order; junction bases with no gene match: 9. The CDR3 is CAISESDLGLAGRETQYF. The CDR3 nucleotides read TGTGCCATCAGTGAGTCTGACTTGGGACTAGCGGGACGTGAGACCCAGTACTTC.

This clonotype appeared many times. This rearrangement joins TRBV28 to TRBJ2-7; maybe TRBD2 (6 bases). The CDR3 has 14 residues. Between the trimmed V and J ends, which lost 3 bases and 2 bases, there was a span of 11 bases. Germline-derived CDR1 and CDR2 are MDHEN and SYDVKM. The CDR3 DNA sequence: TGTGCCAGCAGTTTGCGGGGTAAGACCTACGAGCAGTACTTC. It translates to CASSLRGKTYEQYF.

As concerns this clonotype: It is likely a read error, because the conserved phenylalanine at the end of the CDR3 is missing. The J gene is TRBJ2-1, the V gene TRBV6-4; 9 positions agree with TRBD1. CDR1 is MRHNA, CDR2 SNTAGT, per germline. With V trimmed by 8 bases and J by 2 bases, 7 bases remained unmatched. The CDR3 spans 15 residues. Written as DNA, the CDR3 is TGTGCCAGCTGGATCCGGGACAGGGCCTACAATGAGCAGTTCTCC. Amino acids: CASWIRDRAYNEQFS.

In its sample, this clonotype was seen many times. This rearrangement joins TRBV24-1 to TRBJ1-1, with 8 positions matching TRBD1. CDR1 is KGHDR, CDR2 SFDVKD, per germline. The CDR3 is 15 amino acids. Losses at the gene ends were 2 bases for V and 1 base for J; bases not matched to a gene: 2. The CDR3 reads CATSDSGTGNTEAFF. The CDR3 coding sequence is TGTGCCACCAGTGATTCCGGGACAGGGAACACTGAAGCTTTCTTT.

In its sample, this clonotype was seen many times. V and J are TRBV11-2 and TRBJ2-5; D call uncertain. V was clipped by 8 bases and J by 5 bases, with 9 bases between them. Germline assignment: CDR1 SGHAT and CDR2 FQNNGV. The CDR3 is 11 amino acids. The CDR3 here is CASHNRETQYF. The CDR3 DNA sequence: TGTGCCAGCCACAACCGGGAGACCCAGTACTTC.

The chain combines TRBV18 with TRBJ2-6, with TRBD1 identical over 7 bases. Germline-derived CDR1 and CDR2 are KGHSH and LQKENI. The junction had 5 bases not matched to a gene; V was cut back by 4 bases and J by 8 bases. This CDR3 spans 14 amino acids. Here the CDR3 reads CASSLARGTNVLTF. The CDR3 DNA reads as TGTGCCAGCTCACTCGCCAGGGGGACCAACGTCCTGACTTTC.

This clonotype was observed at least ten times. The chain joins TRBV5-1 to TRBJ1-3; D may be TRBD1 (5 bases). The CDR3 is 15 residues long. Germline lookup yields CDR1 SGHRS and CDR2 YFSETQ. V was shortened by 4 bases and J by 7 bases, with 18 bases between the two germline ends. CDR3: CASSVRGGYGNTIYF. The CDR3 nucleotides read TGCGCCAGCAGCGTACGCGGGGGTTACGGGAACACCATATATTTT.

This clonotype was counted a few times. The chain combines TRBV18 with TRBJ1-2; weak D call: TRBD1 (6 bases). The CDR3 has 14 amino acids. Per the germline V gene, CDR1 is KGHSH and CDR2 is LQKENI. V was pared by 3 bases and J by 4 bases, with 12 bases between. The CDR3 sequence is CASSPPDRIYGYTF. CDR3 DNA: TGTGCCAGCTCACCCCCCGACAGGATCTATGGCTACACCTTC.

The V gene is TRBV20-1, the J gene TRBJ1-2; D is unresolved. This CDR3 has 9 residues. Trimming stripped 6 bases from V and 6 bases from J, with 5 bases between. CDR1 is DFQATT, CDR2 SNEGSKA, per germline (reference sequence). In DNA, the CDR3 is TGCAGTGCGGCGGATGGCTACACCTTC. As protein: CSAADGYTF.

This chain joins TRBV20-1 and TRBJ2-5, with D unresolved. Germline V CDR1 and CDR2: DFQATT, SNEGSKA (reference sequence). V lost 5 bases and J 2 bases, leaving 18 bases between the germline ends. This CDR3 region has 15 residues. Here the CDR3 reads CSAGRAAAFQETQYF. CDR3 bases: TGCAGTGCTGGACGTGCGGCGGCGTTTCAAGAGACCCAGTACTTC.

This clonotype was seen ten or more times. The rearrangement joins TRBV28 to TRBJ1-1, with D tentatively TRBD1 (5 bases). The CDR3 has 13 residues. The V end lost 9 bases, the J end lost 6 bases, and 17 bases lay between the germline ends. The germline V gene encodes CDR1 MDHEN and CDR2 SYDVKM. The CDR3 DNA sequence: TGTGCCAGTTCCCTCGGGGGTTATCCTGAAGCTTTCTTT. Translating it yields CASSLGGYPEAFF.

This clonotype showed up many times. This sequence joins TRBV20-1 and TRBJ2-7, with 7 bases lining up with TRBD1. This CDR3 spans 16 amino acids. Per the germline V gene, CDR1 is DFQATT and CDR2 is SNEGSKA (reference sequence). V shed 0 bases, J shed 0 bases, and the junction held 8 bases outside the gene matches. The CDR3 DNA follows: TGCAGTGCTAGAGACCGGACAGGTCGTAGCTCCTACGAGCAGTACTTC. Protein: CSARDRTGRSSYEQYF.

This chain joins TRBV9 and TRBJ1-2; D not certain. Trimming took 4 bases from V and 8 from J, leaving 24 bases between them. The CDR3 has 16 residues. Looked up from germline, CDR1 is SGDLS and CDR2 is YYNGEE. The CDR3 region has the DNA TGTGCCAGCAGCCCGGAGATAAGTCCGCCCAACGGGGGCTACACCTTC. The encoded protein is CASSPEISPPNGGYTF.

The table lists this clonotype with many counts. The V gene is TRBV28, the J gene TRBJ2-1; perhaps D is TRBD1 or TRBD2 (5 bases each). CDR3 length equals 15 residues. Germline V lookup: CDR1 MDHEN, CDR2 SYDVKM. V was clipped by 8 bases and J by 1 base, with 15 bases between them. CDR3 amino acids: CASQKGRGSYNEQFF. The CDR3 DNA reads TGTGCCAGCCAAAAGGGGCGAGGGTCCTACAATGAGCAGTTCTTC.

In this sample, this clonotype turned up many times. The chain employs TRBV12-3 or TRBV12-4 and TRBJ2-7; 7 nucleotides line up with TRBD2. The V and J ends lost 5 bases and 4 bases, in that order; junction bases with no gene match: 8. The CDR3 runs 14 residues. Here the CDR3 DNA reads TGTGCCAGCAGTACCCGTGAGGGAGGGTACGAGCAGTACTTC. It specifies CASSTREGGYEQYF.

The V call is TRBV6-5, the J call TRBJ1-2; no reliable D call. With 2 bases removed from V and 1 base from J, the gap between germline ends came to 11 bases. Germline V lookup: CDR1 MNHEY, CDR2 SVGAGI. CDR3 length equals 15 residues. CDR3 coding DNA: TGTGCCAGCAGTTACCACTCGAGGGTTAACTATGGCTACACCTTC. Its protein is CASSYHSRVNYGYTF.

V is TRBV4-2 and J is TRBJ1-1, with TRBD1 as a possible D gene (5 bases). Germline V gene lookup returns CDR1 LGHNA and CDR2 YNFKEQ. The CDR3 contains 15 residues. Trimming pared 5 bases from V and 2 bases from J, leaving 15 bases between. This CDR3 is CASSKGTGKNTEAFF. Written as DNA, the CDR3 is TGTGCCAGCAGCAAGGGGACCGGTAAAAACACTGAAGCTTTCTTT.

The chain combines TRBV20-1 with TRBJ2-7; possibly TRBD2 for D (5 bases). The germline V gene has CDR1 DFQATT and CDR2 SNEGSKA (reference sequence). With 0 bases removed from V and 9 bases from J, the gap between germline ends came to 18 bases. The CDR3 length is 14 residues. The CDR3 loop reads CSARDSASSFAQYF. In DNA, the CDR3 is TGCAGTGCTAGAGATAGCGCTAGTAGTTTCGCGCAGTACTTC.

This clonotype was seen many times. As DNA, the CDR3 is TGTGCCAGCAGTTTCCTAGCGGGAGTTAGGGAGCAGTTCTTC. Amino acid sequence: CASSFLAGVREQFF. The genes are TRBV28 and TRBJ2-1; 10 nucleotides agree with TRBD2. Germline values: CDR1 MDHEN, CDR2 SYDVKM. Unmatched junction bases numbered 6, after V lost 3 bases and J lost 10 bases. CDR3 length: 14 residues.

Note on this clonotype: A much larger clone differs from this one at a single base, so this may be a read error. This rearrangement joins TRBV7-2 to TRBJ2-1; 14 nucleotides match TRBD2. Per the germline V gene, CDR1 is SGHTA and CDR2 is FQGNSA. The trim removed 5 bases at V and 9 bases at J, leaving 12 bases unmatched. The CDR3 spans 17 residues. The CDR3: CASSPGGWTSGRREQFF. The CDR3 nucleotides are TGTGCCAGCAGCCCAGGAGGGTGGACTAGCGGGAGGCGTGAGCAGTTCTTC.